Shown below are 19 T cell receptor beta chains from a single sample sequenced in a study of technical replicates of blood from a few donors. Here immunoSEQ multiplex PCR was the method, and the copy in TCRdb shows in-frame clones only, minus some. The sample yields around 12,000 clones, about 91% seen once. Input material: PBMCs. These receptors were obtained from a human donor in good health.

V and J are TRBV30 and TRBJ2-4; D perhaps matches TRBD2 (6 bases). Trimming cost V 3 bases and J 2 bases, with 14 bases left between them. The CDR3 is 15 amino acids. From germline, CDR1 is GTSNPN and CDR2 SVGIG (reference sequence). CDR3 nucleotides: TGTGCCTGGAGCGGAGGGCGAGGATCCAAAAACATTCAGTACTTC. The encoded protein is CAWSGGRGSKNIQYF.

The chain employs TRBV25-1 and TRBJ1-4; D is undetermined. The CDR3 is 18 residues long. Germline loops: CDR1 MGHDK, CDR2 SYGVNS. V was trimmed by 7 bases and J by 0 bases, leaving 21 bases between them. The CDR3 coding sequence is TGTGCCAGCACCGAGGGTAGGAGGCCCCCTGCAACTAATGAAAAACTGTTTTTT. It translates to CASTEGRRPPATNEKLFF.

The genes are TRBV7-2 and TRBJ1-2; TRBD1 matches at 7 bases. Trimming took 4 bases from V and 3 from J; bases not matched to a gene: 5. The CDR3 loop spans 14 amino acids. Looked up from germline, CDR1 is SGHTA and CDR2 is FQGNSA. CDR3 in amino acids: CASSSGQLYYGYTF. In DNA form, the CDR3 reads TGTGCCAGCAGCTCGGGACAGCTTTACTATGGCTACACCTTC.

The CDR3 reads CASSQSPYNEQFF. The CDR3 bases are TGCGCCAGCAGCCAGAGCCCTTACAATGAGCAGTTCTTC. The chain links TRBV4-1 to TRBJ2-1; D gene uncertain. Trimming stripped 3 bases from V and 4 bases from J, with 7 bases between. From germline, CDR1 is MGHRA and CDR2 YSYEKL. The CDR3 consists of 13 residues.

The CDR3 sequence is CASSFSGTTNTGELFF. In nucleotides, the CDR3 is TGTGCCAGCAGCTTTTCCGGGACAACGAACACCGGGGAGCTGTTTTTT. The chain uses TRBV11-2 and TRBJ2-2; perhaps TRBD1 as D (6 bases). From germline, CDR1 is SGHAT and CDR2 FQNNGV. Trimming took 3 bases from V and 0 from J, leaving 11 bases between them. CDR3 length: 16 amino acids.

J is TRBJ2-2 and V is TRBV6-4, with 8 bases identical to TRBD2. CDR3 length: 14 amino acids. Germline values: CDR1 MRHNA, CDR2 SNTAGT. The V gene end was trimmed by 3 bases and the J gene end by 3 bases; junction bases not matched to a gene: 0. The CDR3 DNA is TGTGCCAGCAGTGAAGCGGGGGACACCGGGGAGCTGTTTTTT. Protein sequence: CASSEAGDTGELFF.

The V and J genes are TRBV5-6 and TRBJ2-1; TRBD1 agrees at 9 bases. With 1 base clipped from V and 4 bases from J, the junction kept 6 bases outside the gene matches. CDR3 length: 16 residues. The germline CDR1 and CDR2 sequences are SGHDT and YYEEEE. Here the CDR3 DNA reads TGTGCCAGCAGCTTGTTCTTGGGACAGGGATACAATGAGCAGTTCTTC. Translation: CASSLFLGQGYNEQFF.

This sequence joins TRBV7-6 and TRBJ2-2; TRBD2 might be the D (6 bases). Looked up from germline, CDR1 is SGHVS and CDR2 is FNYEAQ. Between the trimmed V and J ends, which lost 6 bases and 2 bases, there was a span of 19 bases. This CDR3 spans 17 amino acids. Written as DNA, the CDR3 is TGTGCCAGCAGGCCGATACGGGGGATGGTAAACACCGGGGAGCTGTTTTTT. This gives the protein CASRPIRGMVNTGELFF.

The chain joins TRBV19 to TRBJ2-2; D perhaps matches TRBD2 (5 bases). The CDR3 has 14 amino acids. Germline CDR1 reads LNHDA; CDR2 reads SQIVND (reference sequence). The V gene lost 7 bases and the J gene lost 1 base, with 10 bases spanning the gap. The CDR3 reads CASKPGRNTGELFF. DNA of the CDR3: TGTGCCAGTAAGCCGGGAAGGAACACCGGGGAGCTGTTTTTT.

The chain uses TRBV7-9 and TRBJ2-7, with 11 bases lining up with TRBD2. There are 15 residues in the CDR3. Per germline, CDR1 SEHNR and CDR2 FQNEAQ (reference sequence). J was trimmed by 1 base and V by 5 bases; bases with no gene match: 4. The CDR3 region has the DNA TGTGCCAGCAGCGGGGGGACTAGCGGTTCCTACGAGCAGTACTTC. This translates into CASSGGTSGSYEQYF.

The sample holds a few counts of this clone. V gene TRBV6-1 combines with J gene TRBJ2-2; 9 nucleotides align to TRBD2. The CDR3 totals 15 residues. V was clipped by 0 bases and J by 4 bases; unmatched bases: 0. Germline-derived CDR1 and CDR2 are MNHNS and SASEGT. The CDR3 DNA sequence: TGTGCCAGCAGTGAAGCTAGCGGGAGCACCGGGGAGCTGTTTTTT. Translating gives CASSEASGSTGELFF.

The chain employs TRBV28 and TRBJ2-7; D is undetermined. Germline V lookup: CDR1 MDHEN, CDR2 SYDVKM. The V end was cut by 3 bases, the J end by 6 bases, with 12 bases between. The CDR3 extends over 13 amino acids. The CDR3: CASSFPISSEQYF. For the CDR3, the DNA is TGTGCCAGCAGTTTCCCTATATCGAGCGAGCAGTACTTC.

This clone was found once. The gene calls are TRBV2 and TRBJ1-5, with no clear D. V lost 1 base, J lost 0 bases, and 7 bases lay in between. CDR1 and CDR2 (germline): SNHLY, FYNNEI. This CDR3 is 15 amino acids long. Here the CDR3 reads CASSEGSHSNQPQHF. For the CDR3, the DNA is TGTGCCAGCAGTGAAGGTAGTCATAGCAATCAGCCCCAGCATTTT.

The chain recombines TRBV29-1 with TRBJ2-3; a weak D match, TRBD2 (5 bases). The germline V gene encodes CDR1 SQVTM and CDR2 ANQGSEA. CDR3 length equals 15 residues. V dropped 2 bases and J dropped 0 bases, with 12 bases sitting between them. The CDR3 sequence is CSVELGDSSTDTQYF. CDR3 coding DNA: TGCAGCGTTGAATTGGGAGACTCTAGCACAGATACGCAGTATTTT.

CDR3 coding DNA: TGTGCCAGCAGCTTAGTTGGCGGAGGGAACACCGGGGAGCTGTTTTTT. The encoded protein is CASSLVGGGNTGELFF. This chain joins TRBV7-6 and TRBJ2-2, with D tentatively TRBD2 (5 bases). There are 16 residues in the CDR3. Trimming cost V 1 base and J 1 base, with 10 bases left between them. CDR1 and CDR2 (germline): SGHVS, FNYEAQ.

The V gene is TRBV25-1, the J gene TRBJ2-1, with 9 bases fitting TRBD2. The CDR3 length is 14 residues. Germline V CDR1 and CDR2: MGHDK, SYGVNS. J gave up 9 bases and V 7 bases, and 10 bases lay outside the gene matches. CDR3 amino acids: CASTRTSAFSEQFF. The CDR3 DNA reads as TGTGCCAGCACAAGGACTAGCGCTTTTAGTGAGCAGTTCTTC.

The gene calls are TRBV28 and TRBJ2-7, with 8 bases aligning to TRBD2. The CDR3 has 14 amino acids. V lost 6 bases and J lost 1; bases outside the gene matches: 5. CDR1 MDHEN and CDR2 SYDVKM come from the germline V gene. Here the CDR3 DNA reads TGTGCCAGCAGGGGCGCTAGCGGGTCCTACGAGCAGTACTTC. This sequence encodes CASRGASGSYEQYF. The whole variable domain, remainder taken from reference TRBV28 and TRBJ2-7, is DVKVTQSSRYLVKRTGEKVFLECVQDMDHENMFWYRQDPGLGLRLIYFSYDVKMKEKGDIPEGYSVSREKKERFSLILESASTNQTSMYLCASRGASGSYEQYFGPGTRLTVT.

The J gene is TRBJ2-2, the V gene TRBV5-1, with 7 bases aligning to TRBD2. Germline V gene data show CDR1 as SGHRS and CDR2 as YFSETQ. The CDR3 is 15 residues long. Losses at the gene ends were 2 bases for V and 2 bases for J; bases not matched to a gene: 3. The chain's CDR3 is CASSLAGLNTGELFF. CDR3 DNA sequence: TGCGCCAGCAGCTTAGCGGGACTTAACACCGGGGAGCTGTTTTTT.

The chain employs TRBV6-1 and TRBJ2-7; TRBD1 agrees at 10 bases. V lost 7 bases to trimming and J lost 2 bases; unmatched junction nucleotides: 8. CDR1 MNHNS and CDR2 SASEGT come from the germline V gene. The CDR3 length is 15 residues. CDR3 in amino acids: CASTPSGQGAYEQYF. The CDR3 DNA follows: TGTGCCAGCACTCCGAGCGGACAGGGGGCCTACGAGCAGTACTTC.